One sample yielded the 14 T cell receptor beta chains listed below, sequenced in a study of breast tumors, draining lymph nodes, adjacent tissues. Breast cancer patients provided tissue from their axillary draining lymph nodes. TCRdb ran MiXCR on the multiplex PCR reads and lists one entry per CDR3 protein. The table records 250,000 or so distinct CDR3 sequences, 30% of them present only once. Source material: axillary lymph node tissue. These receptors were obtained from a female donor with breast cancer. Some clones in this sample may be carry-over from other donors' samples.

In its sample, this clonotype was seen many times. This sequence joins TRBV12-3 or TRBV12-4 and TRBJ1-5, with TRBD1 matching over 10 bases. The CDR3 is made up of 14 amino acids. Losses at the gene ends were 6 bases for V and 7 bases for J; bases not matched to a gene: 6. CDR3 sequence (DNA): TGTGCCAGCAGCCGGACAGGGGGACGACAGCCCCAGCATTTT. It translates to CASSRTGGRQPQHF.

This clonotype was seen at least ten times. The chain uses TRBV20-1 and TRBJ2-7; unclear D gene. V lost 0 bases and J 2 bases, leaving 8 bases between the germline ends. CDR3 size: 13 residues. Germline CDR1 and CDR2: DFQATT and SNEGSKA (reference sequence). DNA of the CDR3: TGCAGTGCTAGAGATCAGTCAGCCTACGAGCAGTACTTC. Protein product: CSARDQSAYEQYF.

This clonotype has a single count. At one boundary the junction diverges from the germline segment, which might be a read error. The J gene is TRBJ2-5, the V gene TRBV10-3; a possible D gene is TRBD2 (8 bases). Looked up from germline, CDR1 is ENHRY and CDR2 is SYGVKD. This CDR3 comprises 16 residues. The CDR3 region has the DNA TGTGCCAGCAGTAGAGGGACAGCCGGGGGGGGGGAGACCCAGTACTTC. The encoded protein is CASSRGTAGGGETQYF.

This clonotype was picked up many times. The V call is TRBV29-1, the J call TRBJ1-4; a weak D match, TRBD1 (5 bases). Trimming pared 5 bases from V and 7 bases from J, leaving 11 bases between. The CDR3 has 12 residues. Germline values: CDR1 SQVTM, CDR2 ANQGSEA. The CDR3 is CSVSDSGEKLFF. CDR3 DNA: TGCAGCGTTTCCGACAGCGGTGAAAAACTGTTTTTT.

This clonotype was recorded at least ten times. The V call is TRBV11-3, the J call TRBJ1-3; D possibly corresponds to TRBD1 (6 bases). This CDR3 is 15 amino acids long. The V end was cut by 5 bases, the J end by 0 bases, with 11 bases between. Per the germline V gene, CDR1 is SGHNT and CDR2 is YENEEA. DNA for the CDR3: TGTGCCAGCAGCCAGGACAGCGGCTCTGGAAACACCATATATTTT. Translation gives CASSQDSGSGNTIYF. The full variable domain, its missing parts supplied by reference TRBV11-3 and TRBJ1-3, is EAGVVQSPRYKIIEKKQPVAFWCNPISGHNTLYWYLQNLGQGPELLIRYENEEAVDDSQLPKDRFSAERLKGVDSTLKIQPAELGDSAVYLCASSQDSGSGNTIYFGEGSWLTVV.

As for this clonotype: A much more abundant neighbour one base away suggests this may be a read error. The conserved phenylalanine or tryptophan is not found at the CDR3 terminus, so this likely reflects a read error. The V and J genes are TRBV20-1 and TRBJ2-5, with TRBD1 identical over 10 bases. V was clipped by 2 bases and J by 1 base; unmatched bases: 10. The germline gives CDR1 DFQATT, CDR2 SNEGSKA (reference sequence). The CDR3 extends over 17 amino acids. The CDR3, as DNA: TGCAGTGCTAGAAAACGGGACAGGGGTTTCAGCCAAGAGACCCAGTACCTC. Translated, it gives CSARKRDRGFSQETQYL.

Worth noting for this clonotype: One base away lies a much larger clone, so this may be a sequencing read error. The V and J genes are TRBV6-6 and TRBJ2-7; D remains unclear. This CDR3 has 14 amino acids. V lost 0 bases and J 6 bases, leaving 12 bases between the germline ends. Germline V gene sequence: CDR1 MNHNY, CDR2 SVGAGI (reference sequence). The CDR3 protein is CASSYSTPRSEQYF. For the CDR3, the DNA is TGTGCCAGCAGTTACTCGACCCCAAGAAGCGAGCAGTACTTC.

J is TRBJ2-2 and V is TRBV25-1; D is unresolved. Germline assignment: CDR1 MGHDK and CDR2 SYGVNS. The CDR3 runs to 8 residues. The ends were cut back, 11 bases at V and 6 bases at J, with 1 base in the middle. CDR3 protein: CAAGELFF. The CDR3 DNA follows: TGTGCCGCCGGGGAGCTGTTTTTT.

This clonotype was seen repeatedly, ten times or more. The chain is built from TRBV10-3 and TRBJ2-2; D is unresolved. Germline CDR1 reads ENHRY; CDR2 reads SYGVKD. Trimming pared 10 bases from V and 7 bases from J, leaving 10 bases between. The CDR3 is made up of 11 amino acids. In nucleotides, the CDR3 is TGTGCCAGTGGAGTAGACGGGGAGCTGTTTTTT. This codes for CASGVDGELFF.

This clonotype was counted many times. The V call is TRBV6-6, the J call TRBJ2-1; 8 bases are a match to TRBD2. Germline trimming cut 5 bases from V and 9 bases from J; bases unmatched to any gene: 9. The CDR3 has 14 amino acids. Germline V gene sequence: CDR1 MNHNY, CDR2 SVGAGI (reference sequence). The CDR3 region has the DNA TGTGCCAGCAGTCTCAGCCGGGAGGGCGGTGAGCAGTTCTTC. This sequence encodes CASSLSREGGEQFF.

This clonotype was seen many times. The rearrangement uses TRBV7-9 and TRBJ2-1, with D unresolved. Trimming shortened V by 4 bases and J by 3 bases, and 13 bases separated the two germline ends. The germline V gene encodes CDR1 SEHNR and CDR2 FQNEAQ (reference sequence). The CDR3 totals 15 residues. CDR3 in DNA: TGTGCCAGCAGCTCCGTCGCGCTCGGCTACAATGAGCAGTTCTTC. This codes for CASSSVALGYNEQFF.

This clonotype was observed many times. The chain has TRBV19 and TRBJ1-6; D is undetermined. In germline, CDR1 is LNHDA, CDR2 SQIVND (reference sequence). This CDR3 region has 12 residues. The V and J ends lost 4 bases and 8 bases respectively, with 6 bases between them. CDR3 sequence (DNA): TGTGCCAGTAGTAGTGGGTATTCACCCCTCCACTTT. It is translated as CASSSGYSPLHF.

A remark on this clonotype: This may be a read error: a much more frequent sequence differs by one nucleotide. The chain joins TRBV19 to TRBJ2-1; D is possibly TRBD2 (6 bases). The CDR3 sequence is 18 residues long. Germline CDR1 is LNHDA and CDR2 is SQIVND (reference sequence). The CDR3 sequence: CASSMLAGRGSSYNEPFF. In nucleotides, the CDR3 is TGTGCCAGTAGTATGTTGGCGGGAAGGGGTAGCTCCTACAATGAGCCGTTCTTC.

This clonotype was recorded at least ten times. This CDR3 reads CASSVAGTGANVLTF. The CDR3 DNA sequence: TGTGCCAGCAGCGTAGCCGGGACCGGGGCCAACGTCCTGACTTTC. The rearrangement uses TRBV9 and TRBJ2-6, with D possibly called TRBD1 or TRBD2 (5 bases each). Germline V lookup: CDR1 SGDLS, CDR2 YYNGEE. V lost 0 bases, J lost 4 bases, and 8 bases lay in between. The CDR3 extends over 15 amino acids.